The 8 T cell receptor beta chains below come from one sample, sequenced in a study of blood T cell repertoires in COVID-19. The data were produced by immunoSEQ multiplex PCR, yet TCRdb's version contains in-frame clones alone and is incomplete. This sample carries approximately 270,000 clones, roughly four fifths of them seen once, and the ten largest clones take about a sixth. What was sequenced was peripheral blood. These receptors were taken from a person aged 70 to 79 with COVID-19, enrolled during active disease.

The chain uses TRBV25-1 and TRBJ2-7; D remains unclear. Looked up from germline, CDR1 is MGHDK and CDR2 is SYGVNS. Trimming left V 9 bases short and J 4 bases short, with 7 bases between. The CDR3 contains 10 residues. The CDR3 nucleotides read TGTGCCAGTTATTATTACGAGCAGTACTTC. As protein: CASYYYEQYF.

The CDR3 is CSASRGGEEKLFF. The CDR3 DNA follows: TGCAGCGCATCCAGGGGAGGGGAGGAAAAACTGTTTTTT. The V gene is TRBV29-1, the J gene TRBJ1-4; perhaps TRBD1 as D (6 bases). The ends were cut back, 7 bases at V and 8 bases at J, with 17 bases in the middle. CDR1 is SQVTM, CDR2 ANQGSEA, per germline. The CDR3 contains 13 residues.

The chain combines TRBV18 with TRBJ1-1; D possibly corresponds to TRBD1 (5 bases). The V end lost 3 bases, the J end lost 1 base, and 15 bases lay between the germline ends. In germline, CDR1 is KGHSH, CDR2 LQKENI. This CDR3 has 16 amino acids. DNA of the CDR3: TGTGCCAGCTCACCCGGTCACCAGGGTCCGAACACTGAAGCTTTCTTT. Translating it yields CASSPGHQGPNTEAFF.

This clone was picked up a small number of times. The J gene is TRBJ2-7, the V gene TRBV27; 7 positions match TRBD1. The V segment lost 5 bases and the J segment 3 bases; nucleotides outside the gene matches: 7. Looked up from germline, CDR1 is MNHEY and CDR2 is SMNVEV (reference sequence). The CDR3 is made up of 14 amino acids. CDR3 in amino acids: CASSMGTVGYEQYF. The CDR3 nucleotides are TGTGCCAGCAGTATGGGGACAGTTGGCTACGAGCAGTACTTC.

The genes are TRBV5-4 and TRBJ1-2, with 9 bases fitting TRBD1. The CDR3 runs 15 residues. The ends lost 0 bases at V and 7 bases at J; junction bases unmatched: 7. From germline, CDR1 is SGHNT and CDR2 YYREEE (reference sequence). The CDR3 loop is CASSLGGTGLGGYTF. The CDR3 DNA follows: TGTGCCAGCAGCTTGGGAGGGACAGGGCTAGGTGGCTACACCTTC.

The chain has TRBV6-2 or TRBV6-3 and TRBJ2-3; 11 bases agree with TRBD2. The junction had 13 bases not matched to a gene; V was cut back by 2 bases and J by 6 bases. CDR1 and CDR2 from the germline V gene are MNHEY and SVGEGT. This CDR3 has 18 amino acids. The CDR3 DNA sequence: TGTGCCAGCAGTTACACCCGCGGGATAGCGGGGGGGCAGGATACGCAGTATTTT. Translating gives CASSYTRGIAGGQDTQYF.

The chain carries TRBV7-2 and TRBJ2-7, with TRBD1 identical over 8 bases. The CDR3 sequence is 16 residues long. The germline gives CDR1 SGHTA, CDR2 FQGNSA. J lost 6 bases, V lost 3 bases, and 13 bases had no gene match. This CDR3 reads CASSLRPSPQGAEQYF. The CDR3 DNA reads TGTGCCAGCAGCTTGAGGCCCTCCCCCCAGGGGGCCGAGCAGTACTTC.

The V call is TRBV5-1, the J call TRBJ1-1, with TRBD1 identical over 7 bases. The CDR3 runs 13 residues. With V trimmed by 0 bases and J by 11 bases, 7 bases remained unmatched. The germline V gene encodes CDR1 SGHRS and CDR2 YFSETQ. The CDR3 here is CASSLGRDSTAFF. The DNA of the CDR3 is TGCGCCAGCAGCTTGGGCCGGGACAGTACTGCTTTCTTT.